The 2 T cell receptor beta chains in this list originate from one sample, sequenced in a study of identical twins. TCRdb passed the 5' RACE reads through MiXCR, listing each CDR3 protein once. The sample contains about 660,000 distinct CDR3 sequences, over 8.5% of which appear only once. These records were also assigned to another study, of yellow fever vaccine responses in identical twins.

The sequenced sample consisted of PBMCs. The receptors were gathered from a woman under 30 in good health.

The chain has TRBV28 and TRBJ2-2, with D possibly matching TRBD2 (6 bases). Looked up from germline, CDR1 is MDHEN and CDR2 is SYDVKM. Between the trimmed V and J ends, which lost 7 bases and 1 base, there was a span of 10 bases. The CDR3 runs 14 residues. In DNA form, the CDR3 reads TGTGCCAGCACGCGCGGGGAGAACACCGGGGAGCTGTTTTTT. It codes for CASTRGENTGELFF. The full variable domain, completed using reference TRBV28 and TRBJ2-2, is DVKVTQSSRYLVKRTGEKVFLECVQDMDHENMFWYRQDPGLGLRLIYFSYDVKMKEKGDIPEGYSVSREKKERFSLILESASTNQTSMYLCASTRGENTGELFFGEGSRLTVL.

The chain couples TRBV5-1 to TRBJ2-6, with TRBD1 matching 9 bases. From germline, CDR1 is SGHRS and CDR2 YFSETQ. Trimming took 4 bases from V and 1 from J; bases not matched to a gene: 6. The CDR3 has 17 amino acids. CDR3 region: CASSERDRESGANVLTF. CDR3 sequence (DNA): TGCGCCAGCAGCGAGCGGGACAGGGAATCTGGGGCCAACGTCCTGACTTTC.